The rows below give T cell receptor beta chains drawn from one sample of a study of Graves' ophthalmopathy and Graves' hyperthyroidism. TCRdb recomputed calls from the multiplex PCR reads with MiXCR, one row per CDR3 protein. This repertoire shows some 390,000 distinct CDR3 sequences, around 18% found once; its top ten account for roughly 1.4%. Sequenced material: peripheral blood. These receptors were taken from a woman between 18 and 30 years old with Graves' ophthalmopathy. Each CDR3 is given with its conserved first and last residue. Fields, in order: J gene, D gene, clone size, V gene, CDR3 DNA, CDR3 protein. The D gene is left open where the match is weak. Clone size is given for some rows only: seen once, a few or many times, or a class if the clone is expanded.

j_call: TRBJ2-2; d_call: NA; clone_size: many; v_call: TRBV19; cdr3_nt: TGTGCCAGTAAACTGGAACCACGAAACACCGGGGAGCTGTTTTTT; cdr3_aa: CASKLEPRNTGELFF
j_call: TRBJ2-4; d_call: TRBD1; clone_size: many; v_call: TRBV2; cdr3_nt: TGTGCCAGCAGTACTCCGGGACAGGGGGCCCTGGGAAACATTCAGTACTTC; cdr3_aa: CASSTPGQGALGNIQYF
j_call: TRBJ2-2; d_call: NA; clone_size: NA; v_call: TRBV24-1; cdr3_nt: TGTGCCACCAGTGTGTCCGGGGAGCTGTTTTTT; cdr3_aa: CATSVSGELFF
j_call: TRBJ2-2; d_call: NA; clone_size: once; v_call: TRBV7-8; cdr3_nt: TGTGCCAGCAGCTGGCTACAGGATTCCGGGGAGCTGTTTTTT; cdr3_aa: CASSWLQDSGELFF
j_call: TRBJ2-7; d_call: NA; clone_size: many; v_call: TRBV9; cdr3_nt: TGTGCCAGCAGCGTAGATGGGGCTAGCGTAAGCTACGAGCAGTACTTC; cdr3_aa: CASSVDGASVSYEQYF
j_call: TRBJ1-5; d_call: NA; clone_size: many; v_call: TRBV30; cdr3_nt: TGTGCCTGGAGTGTACACCAGGGGCTGAGCAATCAGCCCCAGCATTTT; cdr3_aa: CAWSVHQGLSNQPQHF
j_call: TRBJ1-3; d_call: NA; clone_size: many; v_call: TRBV19; cdr3_nt: TGTGCCAGTAGTCGACTGAGCTCTGGAAACACCATATATTTT; cdr3_aa: CASSRLSSGNTIYF
j_call: TRBJ2-2; d_call: NA; clone_size: many; v_call: TRBV24-1; cdr3_nt: TGTGCCACCAGTGATTTAGGCACGCCGGCCGCCGGGGAGCTGTTTTTT; cdr3_aa: CATSDLGTPAAGELFF
j_call: TRBJ2-7; d_call: NA; clone_size: few; v_call: TRBV19; cdr3_nt: TGTGCCAGTAGTATAGGGGGGGGACAGACTCTCTACGAGCAGTACTTC; cdr3_aa: CASSIGGGQTLYEQYF
j_call: TRBJ1-1; d_call: NA; clone_size: few; v_call: TRBV6-1; cdr3_nt: TGTGCCAGCAGTGAATCTTACGGGTATGAAGCTTTCTTT; cdr3_aa: CASSESYGYEAFF
j_call: TRBJ2-7; d_call: NA; clone_size: many; v_call: TRBV12-3/TRBV12-4; cdr3_nt: TGTGCCAGCAGCCCCACGGGGGTTTCCTCCTCCTACGAGCAGTACTTC; cdr3_aa: CASSPTGVSSSYEQYF
j_call: TRBJ1-1; d_call: NA; clone_size: many; v_call: TRBV30; cdr3_nt: TGTGCCTGGAGTGTACAACCAGTAAAGACTGAAGCTTTCTTT; cdr3_aa: CAWSVQPVKTEAFF
j_call: TRBJ1-6; d_call: TRBD1; clone_size: many; v_call: TRBV6-2/TRBV6-3; cdr3_nt: TGTGCCAGCAGCGAGAAAGGACAGGGGACCAGATCACCCCTCCACTTT; cdr3_aa: CASSEKGQGTRSPLHF
j_call: TRBJ2-2; d_call: NA; clone_size: many; v_call: TRBV30; cdr3_nt: TGTGCCTGGAGTCTTGGGAACACCGGGGAGCTGTTTTTT; cdr3_aa: CAWSLGNTGELFF
j_call: TRBJ1-5; d_call: NA; clone_size: many; v_call: TRBV3-1; cdr3_nt: TGTGCCAGCAGCCAGGCCGACAGTTCAGTTCAGCCCCAGCATTTT; cdr3_aa: CASSQADSSVQPQHF
j_call: TRBJ2-5; d_call: NA; clone_size: many; v_call: TRBV3-1; cdr3_nt: TGTGCCAGCAGCCTATTCTATCTAGCGCCAACCTTC; cdr3_aa: CASSLFYLAPTF
j_call: TRBJ2-4; d_call: NA; clone_size: many; v_call: TRBV4-2; cdr3_nt: TGTGCCAGCAGCCAAGAAGGGGGAGGGTTACGCATTCAGTACTTC; cdr3_aa: CASSQEGGGLRIQYF
j_call: TRBJ1-1; d_call: NA; clone_size: NA; v_call: TRBV6-5; cdr3_nt: TGTGCCAGCAGTTACAGGGGCAGGGGAGGGAACACTGAAGCTTTCTTT; cdr3_aa: CASSYRGRGGNTEAFF
j_call: TRBJ2-2; d_call: TRBD2; clone_size: many; v_call: TRBV11-2; cdr3_nt: TGTGCCAGCAGCGAGGGACTAGCGGGGACCGGGGAGCTGTTTTTT; cdr3_aa: CASSEGLAGTGELFF
j_call: TRBJ2-7; d_call: TRBD1; clone_size: many; v_call: TRBV11-2; cdr3_nt: TGTGCCAGCAGCTGGGACAGAGAGCAGTACTTC; cdr3_aa: CASSWDREQYF
j_call: TRBJ1-2; d_call: TRBD1; clone_size: NA; v_call: TRBV6-1; cdr3_nt: TGTGCCAGCAGGGAACAGGGGGCAGGAGGTGGCTACACCTTC; cdr3_aa: CASREQGAGGGYTF
j_call: TRBJ1-2; d_call: NA; clone_size: many; v_call: TRBV2; cdr3_nt: TGTGCCAGCAGTGGGACCCAAGCGGGACGATGGTATTTGGGCTATGGCTACACCTTC; cdr3_aa: CASSGTQAGRWYLGYGYTF
j_call: TRBJ1-3; d_call: NA; clone_size: NA; v_call: TRBV20-1; cdr3_nt: TGCAGTGCTGATGTGGGGAGGGACGACGGAAACACCATATATTTT; cdr3_aa: CSADVGRDDGNTIYF
j_call: TRBJ2-5; d_call: NA; clone_size: NA; v_call: TRBV9; cdr3_nt: TGTGCCAGCAGCGTCCAGAGCAGGGTTGGTGAGACCCAGTACTTC; cdr3_aa: CASSVQSRVGETQYF